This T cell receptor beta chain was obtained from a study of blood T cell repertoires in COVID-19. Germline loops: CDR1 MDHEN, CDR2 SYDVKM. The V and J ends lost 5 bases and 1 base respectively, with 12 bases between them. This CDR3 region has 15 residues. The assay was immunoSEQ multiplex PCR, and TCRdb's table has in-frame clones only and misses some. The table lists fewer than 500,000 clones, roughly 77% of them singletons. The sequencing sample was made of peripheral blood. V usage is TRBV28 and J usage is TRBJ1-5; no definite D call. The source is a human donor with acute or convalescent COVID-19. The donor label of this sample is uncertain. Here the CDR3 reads CASSLPTGSNQPQHF. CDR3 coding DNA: TGTGCCAGCAGTCTCCCGACGGGAAGCAATCAGCCCCAGCATTTT.